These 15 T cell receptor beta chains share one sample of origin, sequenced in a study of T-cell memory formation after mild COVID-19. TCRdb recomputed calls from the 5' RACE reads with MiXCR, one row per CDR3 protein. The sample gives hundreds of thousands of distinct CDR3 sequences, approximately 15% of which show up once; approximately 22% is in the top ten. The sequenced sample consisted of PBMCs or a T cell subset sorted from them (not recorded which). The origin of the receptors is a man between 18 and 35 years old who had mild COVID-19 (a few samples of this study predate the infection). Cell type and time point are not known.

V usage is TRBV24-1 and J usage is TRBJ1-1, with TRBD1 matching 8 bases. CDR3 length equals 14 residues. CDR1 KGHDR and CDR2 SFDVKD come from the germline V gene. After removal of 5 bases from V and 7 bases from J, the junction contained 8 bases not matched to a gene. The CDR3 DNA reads TGTGCCACCAGTGGGGGTACAGGGGGTGGTGAAGCTTTCTTT. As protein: CATSGGTGGGEAFF.

The CDR3 DNA is TGCGCCAGCAGCGCCGGGACAACGATAAGGGGCCCCTATGGCTACACCTTC. Translated: CASSAGTTIRGPYGYTF. V and J are TRBV4-3 and TRBJ1-2, with D perhaps matching TRBD1 (6 bases). Between the trimmed V and J ends, which lost 5 bases and 4 bases, there was a span of 23 bases. The germline V gene has CDR1 LGHNA and CDR2 YSLEER. The CDR3 sequence is 17 residues long.

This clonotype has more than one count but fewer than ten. CDR3 bases: TGCGCCAGCAGCCCCCTGCTTGGCGGTGGCTACACCTTC. Translated: CASSPLLGGGYTF. V usage is TRBV5-1 and J usage is TRBJ1-2; no definite D call. CDR1 and CDR2 from the germline V gene are SGHRS and YFSETQ. Trimming shortened V by 4 bases and J by 7 bases, and 14 bases separated the two germline ends. CDR3 length: 13 residues.

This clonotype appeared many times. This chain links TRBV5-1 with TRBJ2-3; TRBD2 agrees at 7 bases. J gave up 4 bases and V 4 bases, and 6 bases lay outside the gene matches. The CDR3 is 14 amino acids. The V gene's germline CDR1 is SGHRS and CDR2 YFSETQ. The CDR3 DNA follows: TGCGCCAGCAGCATGGGAGCGGGGCCAGATACGCAGTATTTT. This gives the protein CASSMGAGPDTQYF.

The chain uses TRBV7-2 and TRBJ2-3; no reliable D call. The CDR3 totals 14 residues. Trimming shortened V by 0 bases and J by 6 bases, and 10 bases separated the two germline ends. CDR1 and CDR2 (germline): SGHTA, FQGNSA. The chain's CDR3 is CASSLAGNVDTQYF. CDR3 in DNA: TGTGCCAGCAGCTTAGCCGGTAATGTGGATACGCAGTATTTT.

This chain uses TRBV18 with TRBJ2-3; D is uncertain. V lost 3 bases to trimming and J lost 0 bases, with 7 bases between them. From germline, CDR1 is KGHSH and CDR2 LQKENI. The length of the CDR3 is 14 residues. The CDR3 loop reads CASSPQPSTDTQYF. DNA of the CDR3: TGTGCCAGCTCACCTCAGCCGAGCACAGATACGCAGTATTTT.

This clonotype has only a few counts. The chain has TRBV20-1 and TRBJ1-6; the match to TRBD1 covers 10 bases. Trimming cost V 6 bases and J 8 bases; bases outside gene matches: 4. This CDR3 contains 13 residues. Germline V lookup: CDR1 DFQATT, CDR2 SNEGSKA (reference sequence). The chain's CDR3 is CSARDRGYSPLHF. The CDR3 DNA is TGCAGTGCACGGGACAGGGGCTATTCACCCCTCCACTTT.

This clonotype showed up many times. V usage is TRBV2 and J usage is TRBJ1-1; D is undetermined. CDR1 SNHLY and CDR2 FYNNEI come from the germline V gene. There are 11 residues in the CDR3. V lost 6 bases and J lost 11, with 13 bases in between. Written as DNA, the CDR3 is TGTGCCAGCAGCCAAAGCACGGAGGCTTTCTTT. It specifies CASSQSTEAFF.

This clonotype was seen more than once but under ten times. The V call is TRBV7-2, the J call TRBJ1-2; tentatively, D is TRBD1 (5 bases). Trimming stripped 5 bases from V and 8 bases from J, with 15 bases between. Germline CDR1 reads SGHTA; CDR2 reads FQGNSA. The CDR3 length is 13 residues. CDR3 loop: CASSPPVDRGYTF. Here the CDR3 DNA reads TGTGCCAGCAGCCCCCCGGTAGACAGAGGCTACACCTTC.

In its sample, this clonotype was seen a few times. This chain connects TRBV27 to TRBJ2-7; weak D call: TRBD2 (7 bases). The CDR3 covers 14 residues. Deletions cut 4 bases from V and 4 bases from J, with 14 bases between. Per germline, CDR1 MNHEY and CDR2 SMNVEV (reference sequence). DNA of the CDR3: TGTGCCAGCAGTTGGGGCAGGGGACTATACGAGCAGTACTTC. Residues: CASSWGRGLYEQYF.

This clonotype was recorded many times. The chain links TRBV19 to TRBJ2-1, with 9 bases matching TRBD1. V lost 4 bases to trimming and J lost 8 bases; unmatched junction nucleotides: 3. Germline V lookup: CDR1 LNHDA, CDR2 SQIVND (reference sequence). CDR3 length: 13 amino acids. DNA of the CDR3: TGTGCCAGTAGTACTCGACAGGGGGATGAGCAGTTCTTC. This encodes CASSTRQGDEQFF.

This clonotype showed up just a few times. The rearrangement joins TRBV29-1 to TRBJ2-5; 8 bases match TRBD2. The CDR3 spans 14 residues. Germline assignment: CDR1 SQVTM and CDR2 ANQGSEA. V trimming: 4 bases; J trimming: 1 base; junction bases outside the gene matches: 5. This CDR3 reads CSVVAAGGQETQYF. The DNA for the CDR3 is TGCAGCGTTGTGGCGGCGGGGGGCCAAGAGACCCAGTACTTC.

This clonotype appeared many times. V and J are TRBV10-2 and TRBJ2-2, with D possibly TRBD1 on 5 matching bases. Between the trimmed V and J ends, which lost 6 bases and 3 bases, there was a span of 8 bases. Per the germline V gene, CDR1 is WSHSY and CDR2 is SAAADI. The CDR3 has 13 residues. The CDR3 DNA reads TGCGCCAGCAGAAAGACAGACACCGGGGAGCTGTTTTTT. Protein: CASRKTDTGELFF.

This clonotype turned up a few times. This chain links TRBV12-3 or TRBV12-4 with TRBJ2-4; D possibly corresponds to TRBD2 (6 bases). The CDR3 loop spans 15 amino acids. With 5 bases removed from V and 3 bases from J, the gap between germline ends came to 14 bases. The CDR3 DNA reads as TGTGCCAGCAGTCCAGGCCAGGGAGGCAAAAACATTCAGTACTTC. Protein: CASSPGQGGKNIQYF.

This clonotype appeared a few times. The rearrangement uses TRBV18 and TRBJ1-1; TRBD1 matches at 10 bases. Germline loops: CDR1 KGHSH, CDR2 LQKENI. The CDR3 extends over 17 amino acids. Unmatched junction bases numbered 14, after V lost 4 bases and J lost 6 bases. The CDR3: CASSLRDRGLMGAEAFF. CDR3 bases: TGTGCCAGCTCACTCCGGGACAGGGGCTTAATGGGAGCTGAAGCTTTCTTT.